This T cell receptor beta chain was captured in a study of blood T cell repertoires in COVID-19. The V and J ends lost 7 bases and 8 bases, in that order; junction bases with no gene match: 8. There are 14 residues in the CDR3. CDR1 and CDR2 (germline): LNHDA, SQIVND (reference sequence). The data were produced by immunoSEQ multiplex PCR, yet TCRdb's version contains in-frame clones alone and is incomplete. The sample has about 29,000 clones; around 74% are singletons. The specimen was peripheral blood. The clonotype was recovered from a woman in her seventies with active or convalescent COVID-19. V gene TRBV19 combines with J gene TRBJ1-6; the match to TRBD1 covers 7 bases. The CDR3 coding sequence is TGTGCCAGTAAAGCCGAGACAGGGCATTCACCCCTCCACTTT. Residues: CASKAETGHSPLHF.